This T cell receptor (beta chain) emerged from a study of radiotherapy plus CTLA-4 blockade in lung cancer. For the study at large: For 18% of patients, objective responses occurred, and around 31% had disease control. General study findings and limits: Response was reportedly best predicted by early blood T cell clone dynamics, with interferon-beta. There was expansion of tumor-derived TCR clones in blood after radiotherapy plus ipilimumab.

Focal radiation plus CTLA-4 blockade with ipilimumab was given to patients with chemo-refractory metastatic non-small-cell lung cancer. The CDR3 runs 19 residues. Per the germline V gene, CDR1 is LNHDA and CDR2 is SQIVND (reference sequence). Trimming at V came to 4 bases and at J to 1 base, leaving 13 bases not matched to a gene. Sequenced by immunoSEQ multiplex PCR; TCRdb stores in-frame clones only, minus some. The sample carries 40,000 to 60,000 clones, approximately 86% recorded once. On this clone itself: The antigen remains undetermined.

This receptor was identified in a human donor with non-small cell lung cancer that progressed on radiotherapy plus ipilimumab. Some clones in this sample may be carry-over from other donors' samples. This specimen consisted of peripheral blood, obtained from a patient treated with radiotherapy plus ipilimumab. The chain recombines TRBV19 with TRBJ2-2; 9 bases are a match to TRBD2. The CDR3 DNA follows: TGTGCCAGTAGTACCGTAGGTGGGCTAGCGGGGAAGAACACCGGGGAGCTGTTTTTT. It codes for CASSTVGGLAGKNTGELFF.